This TCR beta chain is from a study of T cell repertoires in cytomegalovirus infection. On the study more broadly: Indications of both CMV infection and matching HLA type were provided by public TCR beta signatures.

A single record per CDR3 protein comes from TCRdb applying MiXCR to the reads. The repertoire includes a few hundred thousand distinct CDR3 sequences, roughly 10% of them detected once, and over 12% sits in the top ten. The CDR3 runs 15 residues. V dropped 3 bases and J dropped 4 bases, with 15 bases sitting between them. This clonotype has a count of ten or more. What it recognizes is unknown. Study-wide results and limits: It was HLA-C-restricted CMV-specific TCR beta clonotypes that dominated the response ex vivo.

Sequenced material: PBMCs. This receptor was taken from a human donor in good health (CMV status not recorded). Some clones in this sample may be carry-over from other donors' samples. The V gene is TRBV12-3 or TRBV12-4, the J gene TRBJ1-1, with D possibly matching TRBD1 (5 bases). The CDR3 here is CASSFTGAGRTEAFF. As DNA, the CDR3 is TGTGCCAGCAGTTTTACCGGGGCAGGGCGCACTGAAGCTTTCTTT.